The source of this T cell receptor beta chain is a study of blood T cell repertoires in COVID-19. Study as a whole: Donors in the United States, Italy and Spain gave samples during acute or convalescent COVID-19. The analysed material was cDNA or gDNA that came from T cells, B-cell-depleted T cells, or PBMCs.

The V end lost 4 bases, the J end lost 7 bases, and 4 bases lay between the germline ends. The CDR3 totals 11 residues. Germline V CDR1 and CDR2: LNHDA, SQIVND (reference sequence). In the original processing: Quantification of nucleated cells was approximated via reference gene primer amplification. The data were produced by immunoSEQ multiplex PCR, yet TCRdb's version contains in-frame clones alone and is incomplete. V and J calls and clone size are as listed in that table; D and trimming were resolved from the DNA. This sample has about 200,000 clones, with 75% to 85% found just once. The Seattle patients joined while their infection was active and were tracked longitudinally afterward.

The gene calls are TRBV19 and TRBJ2-2, with unresolved D. The receptor was isolated from a woman aged 40 to 50 with COVID-19, enrolled during active disease. Sample: peripheral blood. CDR3 sequence reads: CASSSIGELFF. DNA of the CDR3: TGTGCCAGTAGTAGTATCGGGGAGCTGTTTTTT.